This T cell receptor (beta chain) emerged from a study of T cell responses to AZD1222 COVID-19 vaccine. Study summary: Pooled in the analysis were second doses at about 4 or about 12 weeks. Study results and limitations: Increased Spike-specific TCR breadth and depth were observed after two AZD1222 doses. Regions 160-218 and 743-854 dominated among vaccine-associated CD4 TCRs spanning spike.

Only in-frame clones appear in the TCRdb table, and some are missing; sequencing was by immunoSEQ multiplex PCR. The table shows approximately 110,000 clones, with roughly 91% occurring only once. Trimming left V 6 bases short and J 5 bases short, with 13 bases between. CDR1 is SSHAT, CDR2 FNYEAQ, per germline (reference sequence). The CDR3 contains 14 residues. As regards this clone: Its antigen remains unknown.

The sample was peripheral blood, taken on day 0 of AZD1222 vaccination. The genes are TRBV7-7 and TRBJ2-2, with D possibly matching TRBD1 (6 bases). The sequence was obtained from an adult in good health. The CDR3 nucleotides are TGTGCCAGCAGGTCAAGCAGGGGAACCGGGGAGCTGTTTTTT. Protein product: CASRSSRGTGELFF.